The 4 T cell receptor beta chains below were found in one sample sequenced in a study of OX40 agonist ivuxolimab in advanced cancers. The data were produced by immunoSEQ multiplex PCR, yet TCRdb's version contains in-frame clones alone and is incomplete. Among tens of thousands of clones listed, around 92% were seen once. Sequencing was performed on CD4+ or CD8+ T cells sorted from blood, taken in a trial of the OX40 agonist ivuxolimab. These receptors came from an adult with an advanced solid tumor such as melanoma, head and neck, liver or kidney cancer.

This clone was seen a single time. The J gene is TRBJ2-2, the V gene TRBV6-5; D uncertain. The CDR3 covers 13 residues. Germline V gene data show CDR1 as MNHEY and CDR2 as SVGAGI. Trimming removed 4 bases at V and 3 bases at J, with 6 bases between. CDR3 region: CASSSDYTGELFF. In DNA, the CDR3 is TGTGCCAGCAGTTCTGACTACACCGGGGAGCTGTTTTTT.

The V call is TRBV29-1, the J call TRBJ2-4; 7 nucleotides line up with TRBD2. Germline V gene sequence: CDR1 SQVTM, CDR2 ANQGSEA. V shed 7 bases and J 8 bases; nucleotides not matched to a gene: 14. CDR3 length equals 14 residues. For the CDR3, the DNA is TGCAGCGCCCGGGAGGCGAACCCCGCGGACATTCAGTACTTC. Protein product: CSAREANPADIQYF.

The CDR3 region is CASSIDGDTQYF. CDR3 bases: TGTGCCAGTAGTATAGATGGAGATACGCAGTATTTT. The chain employs TRBV19 and TRBJ2-3; no firm D call. V gave up 0 bases and J gave up 5 bases, with 3 bases separating them. The CDR3 is made up of 12 amino acids. Germline-derived CDR1 and CDR2 are LNHDA and SQIVND (reference sequence).

This chain uses TRBV19 with TRBJ1-3; weak D call: TRBD1 (6 bases). The germline gives CDR1 LNHDA, CDR2 SQIVND (reference sequence). The CDR3 length is 16 residues. Deletions cut 4 bases from V and 0 bases from J, with 13 bases between. The CDR3 nucleotides read TGTGCCAGTAGTAAACAGGGACGGGGCTCTGGAAACACCATATATTTT. It codes for CASSKQGRGSGNTIYF.